A selection of T cell receptor beta chains follows, all from one sample in a study of T cell repertoires in cytomegalovirus infection. Each CDR3 protein gets one entry after TCRdb re-called the reads with MiXCR. The sample consists of some 280,000 distinct CDR3 sequences, around 15% of them appearing once. The material sequenced was PBMCs. These receptors originate from a human donor in good health (CMV status not recorded). Some clones in this sample may be carry-over from other donors' samples. The CDR3 runs from the conserved cysteine through the conserved F or W. The D gene is left open where the match is weak.

-	TRBV12-3/TRBV12-4	TRBJ1-2	CASSRMDSYGYTF
TRBD2	TRBV5-4	TRBJ2-5	CASSPAVAGETQYF
-	TRBV29-1	TRBJ2-7	CSVADTTYEQYF
-	TRBV19	TRBJ1-5	CASNRVDQPQHF
-	TRBV7-3	TRBJ2-2	CASSPPTDTGELFF
TRBD2	TRBV20-1	TRBJ2-7	CSAPLVSGSWEQYF
TRBD2	TRBV28	TRBJ2-3	CASSPPAGTKNTDTQYF
TRBD1	TRBV6-2/TRBV6-3	TRBJ1-5	CASSTPDRGVHQPQHF
-	TRBV14	TRBJ1-6	CASSQKVGPSSYNSPLHF
TRBD2	TRBV19	TRBJ2-1	CASLGLASNEQFF
TRBD1	TRBV29-1	TRBJ1-2	CSVGQGGSGYTF
-	TRBV29-1	TRBJ2-2	CSVGSLTGGELFF
-	TRBV2	TRBJ2-3	CASSESLQSTQYF
TRBD1	TRBV20-1	TRBJ2-1	CSAPGTGVNEQFF
-	TRBV12-3/TRBV12-4	TRBJ1-1	CASSFYGTEAFF
-	TRBV4-3	TRBJ2-7	CASSQGNRGGSYEQYF
-	TRBV7-2	TRBJ2-7	CASSLAPLDEQYF
-	TRBV13	TRBJ1-1	CASSPPFPTEAFF
-	TRBV11-2	TRBJ2-3	CACTTGSDTQYF
TRBD2	TRBV6-2/TRBV6-3	TRBJ2-3	CASSYELGLAGVRLTDTQYF
TRBD1	TRBV18	TRBJ1-5	CASSPSQGGNQPQHF
-	TRBV4-3	TRBJ2-3	CASSRNRASTDTQYF
-	TRBV7-2	TRBJ2-1	CASSSHVPGAGHNYNEQFF
TRBD1	TRBV10-3	TRBJ1-1	CAISKNRGLDTEAFF
-	TRBV6-4	TRBJ2-3	CASSDSIEGTDTQYF
-	TRBV2	TRBJ1-2	CASSLVSSGPYGYTF
-	TRBV10-3	TRBJ2-3	CAISDPQVEKVDTQYF
TRBD1	TRBV7-8	TRBJ2-7	CASSLPRDRSYEQYF
-	TRBV13	TRBJ1-5	CASSLGRVGQPQHF
-	TRBV4-2	TRBJ2-1	CASSPPRAADNEQFF
TRBD2	TRBV20-1	TRBJ2-3	CSAEKRSRGGAPDTQYF
TRBD1	TRBV14	TRBJ2-7	CASTPGTGTYEQYF
-	TRBV20-1	TRBJ1-5	CSARMGGKPQHF
-	TRBV28	TRBJ2-7	CASIGGSYEQYF
TRBD2	TRBV6-8	TRBJ2-2	CASSLLAGGPWGELFF
TRBD2	TRBV18	TRBJ2-3	CASSPQGLPTDTQYF
TRBD2	TRBV20-1	TRBJ2-7	CSALPGTSGRKPNYEQYF
TRBD2	TRBV5-1	TRBJ2-1	CASSSRAGGPSEQFF
TRBD2	TRBV6-5	TRBJ2-1	CASSYWSGSSYNEQFF
-	TRBV7-8	TRBJ2-1	CASSSTGRVGNEQFF
-	TRBV4-1	TRBJ1-1	CASSQGELLGAFF
-	TRBV7-2	TRBJ2-5	CASSLDRVETQYF
-	TRBV12-3/TRBV12-4	TRBJ2-6	CASSPKTDYGANVLTF
-	TRBV7-2	TRBJ1-6	CASSRWTENSPLHF
-	TRBV10-3	TRBJ2-7	CASQGGNYEQYF
TRBD2	TRBV20-1	TRBJ2-3	CSALPGLAISDTQYF
-	TRBV7-3	TRBJ2-2	CASSLFPGPTGELFF
-	TRBV12-3/TRBV12-4	TRBJ1-1	CASSLAPVMNTEAFF
TRBD1	TRBV7-2	TRBJ1-5	CASSLRTGGFQPQHF
-	TRBV20-1	TRBJ2-2	CSATGLTTGELFF
-	TRBV6-1	TRBJ1-1	CASEMAGLNEAFF
-	TRBV12-3/TRBV12-4	TRBJ2-3	CASSLRRLDTDTQYF
TRBD2	TRBV7-8	TRBJ2-1	CASSSPPWTSGNNEQFF
-	TRBV7-2	TRBJ1-4	CASSPYQRTTNEKLFF